This TCR beta chain was captured in a study of OX40 agonist ivuxolimab in advanced cancers. At the level of the study: A male proportion of over 75% was recorded, with mean age approximately 57 years and range roughly 20 to 85. Overall study findings and caveats: Dose levels from 0.1 to 3.0 mg/kg saw CD4+ and CD8+ blood T cells expand clonally by week 6. More expanded clones were found, on average, in CD8+ than in CD4+ T cells. People who partly responded at 0.1-3.0 mg/kg had some of the least clonal expansion seen.

Note on this clone: Its antigen is as yet unknown.

Trimming removed 1 base at V and 3 bases at J, with 11 bases between. The V gene's germline CDR1 is SGHRS and CDR2 YFSETQ. The CDR3 covers 14 residues. Libraries were prepared by immunoSEQ multiplex PCR; TCRdb keeps only in-frame clonotypes and omits some of them. The sample has tens of thousands of clones, nearly 90% seen once; the top ten hold around 1.5%. Specimen: CD4+ or CD8+ T cells sorted from blood, collected in a trial of the OX40 agonist ivuxolimab. The chain recombines TRBV5-1 with TRBJ2-7; D unclear. This clonotype was obtained from an adult with an advanced solid tumor such as melanoma, head and neck, liver or kidney cancer. DNA for the CDR3: TGCGCCAGCAGCTTGCCTGGGGATCGCTACGAGCAGTACTTC. Translated, it gives CASSLPGDRYEQYF.